This T cell receptor beta chain was retrieved from a study of T-cell memory formation after mild COVID-19. Study-level background: TCR clusters were mostly confined to one donor each.

The V and J ends lost 4 bases and 4 bases, in that order; junction bases with no gene match: 9. CDR3 size: 15 residues. Germline CDR1 and CDR2: LGHDT and YNNKEL (reference sequence). The study's findings and limits: Pre-infection memory showed some responding clones, and this suggested that cross-reactive memory joined. Contracting CD4+ clones were located mainly in CM and EM, and CD8+ clones in EMRA.

TCRalpha and TCRbeta libraries used 5'RACE with constant-segment primers and UMIs. Each CDR3 protein gets one entry after TCRdb re-called the 5' RACE reads with MiXCR. The table lists roughly 620,000 distinct CDR3 sequences, roughly 18% of them singletons. This clonotype was seen a handful of times. The antigen is unknown. The source of this sequence is an adult woman who had mild COVID-19 (a few samples of this study predate the infection). Cell type and time point are not known. The sample taken for sequencing was PBMCs or a T cell subset sorted from them (not recorded which). This chain links TRBV3-1 with TRBJ2-7; 8 bases agree with TRBD2. The CDR3 DNA sequence: TGTGCCAGCAGCCCGCTCGGGGGGGGTTCGTACGAGCAGTACTTC. It specifies CASSPLGGGSYEQYF.